Below are 30 T cell receptor beta chains sequenced from a single sample in a study of Graves' ophthalmopathy and Graves' hyperthyroidism. CDR3 regions of TCR beta were amplified from RNA transcripts. The authors performed first-round RT-PCR with HTBI primers and then a second-round multiplex PCR. TCRdb re-called the multiplex PCR reads with MiXCR, one entry per CDR3 protein. Of approximately 150,000 distinct CDR3 sequences listed, approximately 40% are singletons. What was sequenced was peripheral blood. These receptors were obtained from a young man with Graves' ophthalmopathy.

This chain uses TRBV28 with TRBJ1-5; D unresolved. This CDR3 is 12 amino acids long. The ends were cut back, 7 bases at V and 7 bases at J, with 11 bases in the middle. CDR1 is MDHEN and CDR2 is SYDVKM in the germline V gene. CDR3 protein: CASTWGEQPQHF. The DNA of the CDR3 is TGTGCCAGCACCTGGGGAGAACAGCCCCAGCATTTT.

This clonotype was found many times. The rearrangement uses TRBV30 and TRBJ2-2, with TRBD1 as a possible D gene (5 bases). Germline V gene sequence: CDR1 GTSNPN, CDR2 SVGIG (reference sequence). There are 14 residues in the CDR3. Between the trimmed V and J ends, which lost 2 bases and 4 bases, there was a span of 11 bases. CDR3 sequence: CAWSRQSGTGELFF. In DNA form, the CDR3 reads TGTGCCTGGAGTAGACAGTCGGGCACCGGGGAGCTGTTTTTT.

The sample holds many counts of this clonotype. The gene calls are TRBV6-2 or TRBV6-3 and TRBJ1-1, with 8 bases lining up with TRBD1. Per germline, CDR1 MNHEY and CDR2 SVGEGT. The CDR3 sequence is 15 residues long. V shed 4 bases and J 5 bases; nucleotides not matched to a gene: 9. CDR3 coding DNA: TGTGCCAGCAGTTCCAAAGGGCAGGGGGCGACTGAAGCTTTCTTT. Amino acid sequence: CASSSKGQGATEAFF.

The table lists this clonotype with a few counts. The rearrangement joins TRBV15 to TRBJ1-1; D may be TRBD1 (5 bases). Germline V CDR1 and CDR2: LNHNV, YYDKDF (reference sequence). Trimming took 5 bases from V and 4 from J, leaving 11 bases between them. The CDR3 sequence is 13 residues long. CDR3 sequence: CATSARRGTEAFF. As DNA, the CDR3 is TGTGCCACCAGCGCCCGTAGGGGCACTGAAGCTTTCTTT.

The rearrangement joins TRBV6-5 to TRBJ2-4; the D gene is possibly TRBD2 (5 bases). V lost 2 bases and J 1 base, leaving 21 bases between the germline ends. CDR3 size: 19 residues. The germline V gene encodes CDR1 MNHEY and CDR2 SVGAGI. In DNA, the CDR3 is TGTGCCAGCAGTTACCCCCACAGTAGCGCGGGTGGGGCCAAAAACATTCAGTACTTC. Protein sequence: CASSYPHSSAGGAKNIQYF.

Only a few counts were recorded for this clonotype. Here the CDR3 reads CASSYDSNDYGYTF. CDR3 bases: TGTGCCAGCAGTTACGACAGCAACGACTATGGCTACACCTTC. V usage is TRBV6-5 and J usage is TRBJ1-2; D might be TRBD1 (5 bases). With 2 bases removed from V and 3 bases from J, the gap between germline ends came to 10 bases. Looked up from germline, CDR1 is MNHEY and CDR2 is SVGAGI. The CDR3 totals 14 residues.

This clonotype was detected ten times or more. The gene calls are TRBV6-5 and TRBJ2-7; D unresolved. The V gene's germline CDR1 is MNHEY and CDR2 SVGAGI. The V end was cut by 8 bases, the J end by 4 bases, with 15 bases between. The CDR3 sequence is 13 residues long. DNA for the CDR3: TGTGCCAGCCCTGGCGAAACGGAGTACGAGCAGTACTTC. Translated: CASPGETEYEQYF.

This clonotype was found many times. The rearrangement joins TRBV30 to TRBJ1-2; 7 bases agree with TRBD1. CDR3 length: 12 residues. Germline assignment: CDR1 GTSNPN and CDR2 SVGIG (reference sequence). J lost 7 bases, V lost 1 base, and 3 bases had no gene match. In nucleotides, the CDR3 is TGTGCCTGGAGTGAGGGGGCTGCTGGCTACACCTTC. Its translation is CAWSEGAAGYTF.

The chain combines TRBV7-6 with TRBJ2-7, with D possibly matching TRBD1 (7 bases). Germline lookup yields CDR1 SGHVS and CDR2 FNYEAQ. Trimming removed 1 base from V and 2 bases from J, with 15 bases in between. CDR3 length: 16 residues. CDR3 in amino acids: CASSLESGGIAYEQYF. CDR3 DNA sequence: TGTGCCAGCAGCTTAGAGTCAGGGGGGATCGCCTACGAGCAGTACTTC.

The V gene is TRBV6-2 or TRBV6-3, the J gene TRBJ1-1, with D perhaps TRBD1 (6 bases). The CDR3 contains 15 residues. Per germline, CDR1 MNHEY and CDR2 SVGEGT. V dropped 9 bases and J dropped 1 base, with 18 bases sitting between them. CDR3 sequence (DNA): TGTGCCAGTTCCCTCGAGGGGGGATGGAACACTGAAGCTTTCTTT. It is translated as CASSLEGGWNTEAFF.

The rearrangement links TRBV6-1 to TRBJ1-1; perhaps TRBD1 as D (5 bases). The V and J ends lost 5 bases and 11 bases respectively, with 12 bases between them. Germline CDR1 MNHNS, CDR2 SASEGT. The CDR3 contains 11 residues. Written as DNA, the CDR3 is TGTGCCAGCAGTCCCGGGACGGGTGCTTTCTTT. Amino acid sequence: CASSPGTGAFF.

This chain links TRBV20-1 with TRBJ2-7; TRBD1 aligns across 7 bases. Germline V gene lookup returns CDR1 DFQATT and CDR2 SNEGSKA (reference sequence). Germline trimming cut 1 base from V and 4 bases from J; bases unmatched to any gene: 16. The CDR3 loop spans 17 amino acids. The CDR3 sequence: CSARALGARTGRYEQYF. The CDR3 bases are TGCAGTGCTAGAGCGCTTGGGGCCAGGACAGGTCGATACGAGCAGTACTTC.

This clonotype was recorded many times. Written as DNA, the CDR3 is TGTGCCAGCAGTTCTAGTCATTCGGGGCCAGGAAATCAGCCCCAGCATTTT. This sequence encodes CASSSSHSGPGNQPQHF. The chain recombines TRBV28 with TRBJ1-5; maybe TRBD1 (5 bases). Trimming cost V 4 bases and J 4 bases, with 20 bases left between them. The CDR3 is 17 residues long. Germline CDR1 is MDHEN and CDR2 is SYDVKM.

This clonotype was counted many times. The gene calls are TRBV29-1 and TRBJ2-2; no clear D. The CDR3 covers 12 residues. The V end was cut by 6 bases, the J end by 8 bases, with 13 bases between. Germline V gene sequence: CDR1 SQVTM, CDR2 ANQGSEA. CDR3 bases: TGCAGCGTGAAGCTAAGGGTGGGGGAGCTGTTTTTT. It specifies CSVKLRVGELFF.

This clonotype was counted ten times or more. The rearrangement joins TRBV7-9 to TRBJ2-2; a possible D gene is TRBD2 (5 bases). Trimming removed 6 bases at V and 4 bases at J, with 15 bases between. CDR3 length: 15 amino acids. Germline CDR1 SEHNR, CDR2 FQNEAQ (reference sequence). The CDR3 DNA reads TGTGCCAGCAGTCTTCGGGATTCCGTCACCGGGGAGCTGTTTTTT. This codes for CASSLRDSVTGELFF.

The V call is TRBV6-2 or TRBV6-3, the J call TRBJ2-7, with no clear D. The CDR3 spans 12 residues. The germline V and J ends were trimmed by 7 bases and 5 bases, with 12 bases remaining between them. Germline lookup yields CDR1 MNHEY and CDR2 SVGEGT. The CDR3 region is CASTTATDEQYF. The CDR3 DNA sequence: TGTGCCAGCACGACCGCGACGGACGAGCAGTACTTC.

In its sample, this clonotype was seen many times. The chain uses TRBV5-1 and TRBJ2-5, with 16 positions matching TRBD2. The CDR3 extends over 18 amino acids. J gave up 4 bases and V 0 bases, and 6 bases lay outside the gene matches. Germline V gives CDR1 SGHRS, CDR2 YFSETQ. Written as DNA, the CDR3 is TGCGCCAGCAGCTTGGCCGGGACTAGCGGGAGGGCCTCAGAGACCCAGTACTTC. This gives the protein CASSLAGTSGRASETQYF.

This clonotype was picked up many times. This chain uses TRBV5-1 with TRBJ2-7, with unresolved D. This CDR3 comprises 15 residues. CDR1 is SGHRS, CDR2 YFSETQ, per germline. Trimming cost V 1 base and J 0 bases, with 11 bases left between them. The CDR3 nucleotides are TGCGCCAGCAGCTTGTTTGTAGGTCTCTCCTACGAGCAGTACTTC. It codes for CASSLFVGLSYEQYF. Based on the CDR3 plus reference TRBV5-1 and TRBJ2-7, the full variable domain is KAGVTQTPRYLIKTRGQQVTLSCSPISGHRSVSWYQQTPGQGLQFLFEYFSETQRNKGNFPGRFSGRQFSNSRSEMNVSTLELGDSALYLCASSLFVGLSYEQYFGPGTRLTVT.

This clonotype was picked up many times. The chain links TRBV19 to TRBJ1-2; D is unresolved. V shed 5 bases and J shed 3 bases, with 13 bases lying between them. CDR3 length: 14 residues. Germline V gene data show CDR1 as LNHDA and CDR2 as SQIVND (reference sequence). CDR3 nucleotides: TGTGCCAGTAGTCTCGCGGCGGGGTACTATGGCTACACCTTC. Translation gives CASSLAAGYYGYTF.

This clonotype was seen at least ten times. V is TRBV19 and J is TRBJ1-5; TRBD1 agrees at 9 bases. The CDR3 has 13 residues. V dropped 6 bases and J dropped 7; count of bases not matched to a gene: 4. Germline CDR1 and CDR2: LNHDA and SQIVND (reference sequence). Here the CDR3 reads CASRGDRDQPQHF. Here the CDR3 DNA reads TGTGCCAGTAGGGGGGACAGGGACCAGCCCCAGCATTTT.

Written as DNA, the CDR3 is TGTGCCAGCAGTCGGACATCCTTAGGGACAGATACGCAGTATTTT. Amino acid sequence: CASSRTSLGTDTQYF. V is TRBV6-1 and J is TRBJ2-3, with D possibly matching TRBD1 (5 bases). V lost 5 bases, J lost 3 bases, and 15 bases lay in between. CDR3 length equals 15 residues. Germline CDR1 reads MNHNS; CDR2 reads SASEGT.

The table lists this clonotype with a few counts. The V and J genes are TRBV6-2 or TRBV6-3 and TRBJ1-2, with TRBD1 identical over 7 bases. This CDR3 contains 13 residues. Germline V gene lookup returns CDR1 MNHEY and CDR2 SVGEGT. Trimming cost V 6 bases and J 4 bases; bases outside gene matches: 5. CDR3 in amino acids: CASSGTVFYGYTF. The CDR3 DNA follows: TGTGCCAGCAGCGGGACAGTCTTCTATGGCTACACCTTC.

This clonotype was seen many times. The chain is built from TRBV12-3 or TRBV12-4 and TRBJ1-3, with TRBD1 matching 7 bases. Trimming at V came to 3 bases and at J to 3 bases, leaving 5 bases not matched to a gene. The CDR3 extends over 15 amino acids. CDR3 DNA sequence: TGTGCCAGCAGTTTTGCGAGGGGGCTTGGAAACACCATATATTTT. It encodes CASSFARGLGNTIYF.

The table lists this clonotype with many counts. V and J are TRBV12-5 and TRBJ1-5; no clear D. Germline loops: CDR1 LGHNT, CDR2 FRNRAP. Trimming took off 1 base at V and 0 bases at J, with 13 bases between the two ends. CDR3 size: 17 residues. CDR3 in DNA: TGTGCTAGTGGTTTGGGGAATCAACAGTATAGCAATCAGCCCCAGCATTTT. Protein sequence: CASGLGNQQYSNQPQHF.

This clonotype was counted ten times or more. This sequence joins TRBV28 and TRBJ2-7; D is uncertain. V gave up 7 bases and J gave up 3 bases, with 16 bases separating them. Germline loops: CDR1 MDHEN, CDR2 SYDVKM. The CDR3 covers 14 residues. The CDR3 DNA is TGTGCCAGCACCACACCCGAGCCCAACTACGAGCAGTACTTC. This encodes CASTTPEPNYEQYF.

At least ten counts were recorded for this clonotype. V is TRBV6-4 and J is TRBJ2-2, with 8 positions matching TRBD2. Unmatched junction bases numbered 23, after V lost 7 bases and J lost 4 bases. Germline V gives CDR1 MRHNA, CDR2 SNTAGT. The CDR3 length is 20 residues. CDR3 residues: CASTFLNRAPSGSFTGELFF. The CDR3 DNA reads TGTGCCAGCACCTTCCTCAACAGGGCCCCTAGCGGGTCGTTCACCGGGGAGCTGTTTTTT.

The chain is built from TRBV6-1 and TRBJ1-1; TRBD1 matches 11 bases. V trimming: 5 bases; J trimming: 8 bases; junction bases outside the gene matches: 10. The V gene's germline CDR1 is MNHNS and CDR2 SASEGT. The CDR3 is 15 amino acids. CDR3: CASSPLGQGAREAFF. The DNA for the CDR3 is TGTGCCAGCAGTCCTCTCGGACAGGGGGCGCGGGAAGCTTTCTTT.

The rearrangement joins TRBV7-9 to TRBJ2-5; D ambiguous. CDR1 SEHNR and CDR2 FQNEAQ come from the germline V gene (reference sequence). V dropped 4 bases and J dropped 7 bases, with 7 bases sitting between them. CDR3 length: 11 residues. The CDR3 DNA sequence: TGTGCCAGCAGCTCTCTTGGGACCCAGTACTTC. Protein sequence: CASSSLGTQYF.

This chain links TRBV28 with TRBJ1-2, with TRBD1 as a possible D gene (5 bases). V lost 6 bases and J lost 2, with 16 bases in between. CDR1 and CDR2 (germline): MDHEN, SYDVKM. This CDR3 is built from 15 residues. This CDR3 is CASSATGTGNYGYTF. CDR3 DNA: TGTGCCAGCAGCGCTACCGGGACGGGGAACTATGGCTACACCTTC.

The rearrangement links TRBV11-2 to TRBJ1-6; D is perhaps TRBD1 (6 bases). The CDR3 is 15 amino acids. V lost 2 bases and J lost 3, with 8 bases in between. The germline gives CDR1 SGHAT, CDR2 FQNNGV. CDR3 DNA: TGTGCCAGCAGCTTATTAGGGGGCTATAATTCACCCCTCCACTTT. Translation gives CASSLLGGYNSPLHF.